This TCR beta chain was obtained from a study of T-cell reconstitution after alpha-beta-depleted transplantation in children. CDR3 size: 14 residues. Per germline, CDR1 SGHKS and CDR2 YYEKEE (reference sequence). V was shortened by 1 base and J by 8 bases, with 15 bases between the two germline ends. Using unique molecular identifiers, the investigators prepared the TCRbeta library. TCRdb ran MiXCR on the PCR reads and lists one entry per CDR3 protein. This repertoire shows about 610,000 distinct CDR3 sequences, roughly a tenth found once; its top ten account for less than 4.5%. This sequence originates from a human donor who donated a stem cell graft to a child with acute myeloid leukemia. V usage is TRBV5-5 and J usage is TRBJ1-1, with D unresolved. The specimen comprised PBMCs from the stem cell graft donor, sampled from the stem cell graft. The CDR3 DNA reads as TGTGCCAGCAGCTTGAATAGCCTCGATCGAGAAGCTTTCTTT. It specifies CASSLNSLDREAFF.